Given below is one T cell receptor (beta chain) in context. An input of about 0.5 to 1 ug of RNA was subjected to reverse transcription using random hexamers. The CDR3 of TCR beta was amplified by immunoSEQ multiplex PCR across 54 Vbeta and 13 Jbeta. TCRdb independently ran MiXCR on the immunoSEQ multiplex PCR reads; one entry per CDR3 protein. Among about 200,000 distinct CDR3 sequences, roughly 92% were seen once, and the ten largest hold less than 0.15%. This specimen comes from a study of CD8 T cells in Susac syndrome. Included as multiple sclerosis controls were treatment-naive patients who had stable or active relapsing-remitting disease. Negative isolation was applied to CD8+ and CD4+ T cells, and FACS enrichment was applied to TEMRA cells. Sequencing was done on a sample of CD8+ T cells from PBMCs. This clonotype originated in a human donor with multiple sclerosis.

CDR3 in amino acids: CASSQVMTREQYF. The DNA of the CDR3 is TGTGCCAGCAGCCAAGTCATGACCCGGGAGCAGTACTTC. The rearrangement uses TRBV14 and TRBJ2-7; D ambiguous. The CDR3 covers 13 residues. V lost 1 base, J lost 7 bases, and 11 bases lay in between. Germline CDR1 SGHDN, CDR2 FVKESK.